A selection of T cell receptor beta chains follows, all from one sample in a study of blood T cell repertoires in COVID-19. Profiled with immunoSEQ multiplex PCR; TCRdb holds only in-frame clones, not every one. Of fewer than 85,000 clones listed, 91% were seen once; the top ten hold nearly 8.5%. The sequenced sample was peripheral blood. These receptors were obtained from a human donor in a cohort sampled during active COVID-19. The conserved cysteine and the conserved F or W are not part of the CDR3 here. Fields, in order: V gene, CDR3 protein.

>TRBV4-1
ASSQVFPGGSTEAF
>TRBV29-1
SASGGSDTEAF
>TRBV4-2
ASSQGEAGANVLT
>TRBV6-2/TRBV6-3
ASSRFFFRETYEQY
>TRBV9
ASSDGLAGHEQY
>TRBV6-6
ASSYSAGGNSPLH
>TRBV12-5
ASAYRGEDEQY
>TRBV11-2
ASSARTTYNEQF
>TRBV6-6
ASSYPTTPWVAF
>TRBV3-1/TRBV3-2
ASSLPNSTSGGTQY
>TRBV7-9
ASSLNRANEQY
>TRBV3-1/TRBV3-2
ASSQGPAGGREQY
>TRBV28
ASSGVRAGGYGYT
>TRBV9
ASSTQGGGYT
>TRBV19
ASSPRDSPFYGYT
>TRBV7-8
ASSPGRGADQPQH
>TRBV14
ASSQVHVPGETQY
>TRBV11-2
ASSLRQGNSPLH
>TRBV30
AWSLLGMGYSYT
>TRBV12-3/TRBV12-4
ASTTEIGFRAF
>TRBV7-9
ASSLGQRNYGYT
>TRBV19
ASGTGVSGNTIY